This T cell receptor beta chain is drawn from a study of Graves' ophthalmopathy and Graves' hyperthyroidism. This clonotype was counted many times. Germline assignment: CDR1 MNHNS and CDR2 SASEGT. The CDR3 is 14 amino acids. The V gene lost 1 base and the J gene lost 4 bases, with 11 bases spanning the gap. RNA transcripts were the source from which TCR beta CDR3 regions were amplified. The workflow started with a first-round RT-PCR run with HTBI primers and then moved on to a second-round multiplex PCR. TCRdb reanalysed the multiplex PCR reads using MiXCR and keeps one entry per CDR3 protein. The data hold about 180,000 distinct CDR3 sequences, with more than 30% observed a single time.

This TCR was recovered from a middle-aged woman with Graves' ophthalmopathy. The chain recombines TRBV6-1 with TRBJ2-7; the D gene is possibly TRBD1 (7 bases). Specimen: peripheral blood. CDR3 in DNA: TGTGCCAGCAGTGAAGTGACAGGGACTTACGAGCAGTACTTC. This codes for CASSEVTGTYEQYF.